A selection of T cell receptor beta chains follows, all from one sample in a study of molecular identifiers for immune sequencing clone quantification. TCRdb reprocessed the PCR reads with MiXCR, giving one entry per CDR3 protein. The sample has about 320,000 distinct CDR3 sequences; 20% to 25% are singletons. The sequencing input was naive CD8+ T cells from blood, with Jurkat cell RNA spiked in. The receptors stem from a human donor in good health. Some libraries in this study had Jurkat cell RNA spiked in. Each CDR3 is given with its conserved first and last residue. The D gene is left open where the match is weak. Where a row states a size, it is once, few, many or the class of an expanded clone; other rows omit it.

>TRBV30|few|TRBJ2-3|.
CAWSPQWDSTDTQYF
TGTGCCTGGAGTCCCCAGTGGGACAGCACAGATACGCAGTATTTT
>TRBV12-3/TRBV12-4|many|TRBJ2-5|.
CASSTIHRSILPETQYF
TGTGCCAGCAGTACAATCCACCGGTCAATATTGCCAGAGACCCAGTACTTC
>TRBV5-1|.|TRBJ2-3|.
CASSLAPRLANSTDTQYF
TGCGCCAGCAGCTTGGCACCAAGGCTAGCGAATAGCACAGATACGCAGTATTTT
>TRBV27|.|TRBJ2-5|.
CASSSRGAGLETQYF
TGTGCCAGCAGTTCCCGGGGGGCAGGGTTGGAGACCCAGTACTTC
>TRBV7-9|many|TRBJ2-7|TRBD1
CAGEKQGPYSYEQYF
TGTGCCGGGGAAAAACAGGGGCCGTATTCCTACGAGCAGTACTTC
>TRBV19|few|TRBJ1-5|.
CASTWPGSNQPQHF
TGTGCCAGTACCTGGCCCGGTAGCAATCAGCCCCAGCATTTT
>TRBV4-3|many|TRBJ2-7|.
CASSQGRYYEQYF
TGCGCCAGCAGCCAGGGACGGTACTACGAGCAGTACTTC
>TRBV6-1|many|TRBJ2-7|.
CATPTPLGASYEQYF
TGTGCCACCCCAACCCCACTGGGAGCCTCCTACGAGCAGTACTTC
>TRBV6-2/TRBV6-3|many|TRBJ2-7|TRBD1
CASSYSRDSLSYEQYF
TGTGCCAGCAGTTATTCCCGGGACAGTCTCTCCTACGAGCAGTACTTC
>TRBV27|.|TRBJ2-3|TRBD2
CASSSIKTSGSTDTQYF
TGTGCCAGCAGTTCGATAAAGACTAGCGGGAGCACAGATACGCAGTATTTT
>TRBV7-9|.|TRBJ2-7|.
CASSPRYEGIGSREQYF
TGTGCCAGCAGCCCCCGGTATGAGGGAATAGGGTCCCGCGAGCAGTACTTC
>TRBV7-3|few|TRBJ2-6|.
CASSSGVRSGANVLTF
TGTGCCAGCAGTTCAGGGGTCCGCTCTGGGGCCAACGTCCTGACTTTC
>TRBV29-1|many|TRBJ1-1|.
CSVEGLRTRGTEAFF
TGCAGCGTTGAAGGTCTTCGGACCCGGGGCACTGAAGCTTTCTTT
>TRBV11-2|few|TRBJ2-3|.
CASSWGGGPADTQYF
TGTGCCAGCAGCTGGGGGGGGGGCCCGGCAGATACGCAGTATTTT
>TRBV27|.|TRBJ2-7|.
CASSLSGPGYNYEQYF
TGTGCCAGCAGTTTATCCGGACCTGGGTATAACTACGAGCAGTACTTC
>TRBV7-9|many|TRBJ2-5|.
CASSLVGLSAETQYF
TGTGCCAGCAGCTTAGTAGGTCTCTCGGCGGAGACCCAGTACTTC
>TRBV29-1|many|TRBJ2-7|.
CSGGTAEGGEQYF
TGCAGCGGGGGGACTGCCGAAGGGGGCGAGCAGTACTTC
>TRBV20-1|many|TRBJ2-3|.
CSAWPTDTQYF
TGCAGTGCTTGGCCGACAGATACGCAGTATTTT
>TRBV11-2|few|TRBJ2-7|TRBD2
CASSSDTSASSYEQYF
TGTGCCAGCAGCTCAGATACTAGCGCGAGCTCCTACGAGCAGTACTTC
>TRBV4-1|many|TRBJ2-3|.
CASSQSGSGTDTQYF
TGCGCCAGCAGCCAATCAGGTTCTGGCACAGATACGCAGTATTTT
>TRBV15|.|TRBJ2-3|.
CATSKVRSGSTDTQYF
TGTGCCACCAGCAAAGTTCGTAGCGGATCCACAGATACGCAGTATTTT
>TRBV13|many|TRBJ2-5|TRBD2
CASSSPSGGSGQETQYF
TGTGCCAGCAGCTCGCCTAGCGGGGGGTCAGGCCAAGAGACCCAGTACTTC
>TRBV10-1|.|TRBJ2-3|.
CASSDSRGYTDTQYF
TGCGCCAGCAGTGATTCCAGGGGCTACACAGATACGCAGTATTTT
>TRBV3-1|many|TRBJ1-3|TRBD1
CASSPSPQGFGNTIYF
TGTGCCAGCAGCCCCAGCCCACAGGGGTTTGGAAACACCATATATTTT
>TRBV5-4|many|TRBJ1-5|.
CASSLGEDQPQHF
TGTGCCAGCAGCTTGGGAGAGGATCAGCCCCAGCATTTT
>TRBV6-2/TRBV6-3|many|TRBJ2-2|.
CASSYTKELFF
TGTGCCAGCAGTTATACTAAGGAGCTGTTTTTT